These T cell receptor beta chains were read from a single sample in a study of response to subunit inactivated influenza vaccine. Each CDR3 protein gets one entry after TCRdb re-called the RT-PCR reads with MiXCR. This sample yields around 480,000 distinct CDR3 sequences, of which roughly 9.8% are seen a single time; roughly 12% belongs to the top ten. Sequenced material: PBMCs from blood, taken roughly 47 days after vaccination. These receptors all stem from a man between 50 and 59 years old who received an inactivated influenza vaccine. Each CDR3 is given with its conserved first and last residue. Fields, in order: J gene, clone size, V gene, D gene, CDR3 length, CDR3 DNA, CDR3 protein. D genes are given only for firm matches. The size field is filled for only some rows; it gives once, few, many or a size class.

TRBJ2-1 | few | TRBV4-1 | TRBD2 | 17 | TGCGCCAGCAGCCAAGTAAGCGGGGGGCCTTCGGACAATGAGCAGTTCTTC | CASSQVSGGPSDNEQFF
TRBJ2-1 | few | TRBV10-3 | NA | 11 | TGTGCCATCAGTGAAGGGAATGAGCAGGTCTTC | CAISEGNEQVF
TRBJ1-5 | NA | TRBV6-1 | NA | 13 | TGTGCCAGCAGTGAATCTCAGAATCAGCCCCAGCATTTT | CASSESQNQPQHF
TRBJ1-2 | many | TRBV5-1 | TRBD1 | 14 | TGCGCCAGCAGCTTAGGGACAGGAGGCTATGGCTACACCTTC | CASSLGTGGYGYTF
TRBJ2-7 | few | TRBV10-3 | TRBD1 | 16 | TGTGCCATCAGTGAGTCTTACCGTGGGACAGGGGTCGAGCAGTACTTC | CAISESYRGTGVEQYF
TRBJ1-4 | NA | TRBV4-2 | NA | 16 | TGTGCCAGCAGCCAAGAGATTGGGGCCAAAAATGAAAAACTGTTTTTT | CASSQEIGAKNEKLFF
TRBJ2-1 | NA | TRBV19 | NA | 11 | TGTGCCACGGGGGTATACAATGAGCAGTTCTTC | CATGVYNEQFF
TRBJ1-5 | few | TRBV7-8 | NA | 15 | TGTGCCAGCAGTCAAAGCAGGGTGTCAGGTCAGCCCCAGCATTTT | CASSQSRVSGQPQHF
TRBJ2-5 | NA | TRBV15 | NA | 16 | TGTGCCACCAGCAGACCTTCGCGCAGCAAACGGGAGACCCAGTACTTC | CATSRPSRSKRETQYF
TRBJ1-6 | NA | TRBV20-1 | NA | 14 | TGCAGTGCCCTCTCCGGGACCTATAATTCACCCCTCCACTTT | CSALSGTYNSPLHF
TRBJ2-1 | few | TRBV9 | TRBD2 | 17 | TGTGCCAGCAGCGTAGCGACTAGCGGGATGGGCTACAATGAGCAGTTCTTC | CASSVATSGMGYNEQFF
TRBJ2-3 | few | TRBV7-9 | NA | 17 | TGTGCCAGCAGCCTATATGGGAGCGGCGAGGGCACAGATACGCAGTATTTT | CASSLYGSGEGTDTQYF
TRBJ2-1 | NA | TRBV6-1 | TRBD2 | 16 | TGTGCCAGCAGGATACTAGCGGGGGCCTCCTACAATGAGCAGTTCTTC | CASRILAGASYNEQFF
TRBJ1-2 | few | TRBV10-3 | TRBD1 | 13 | TGTGCCATCAGCGAACAGGGGGCCAATGGCTACACCTTC | CAISEQGANGYTF
TRBJ2-2 | few | TRBV6-1 | TRBD2 | 18 | TGTGCCAGCACCTTGTTAATGGGCGGGGGGACCTTCCACGGGGAGCTGTTTTTT | CASTLLMGGGTFHGELFF
TRBJ1-2 | NA | TRBV4-3 | NA | 14 | TGCGCCAGCAGCCAAGGGGAACGGGGTTATGGCTACACCTTC | CASSQGERGYGYTF
TRBJ1-1 | NA | TRBV20-1 | NA | 13 | TGCAGTGCTAGGCGGAAAGGGGACGCTGAAGCTTTCTTT | CSARRKGDAEAFF